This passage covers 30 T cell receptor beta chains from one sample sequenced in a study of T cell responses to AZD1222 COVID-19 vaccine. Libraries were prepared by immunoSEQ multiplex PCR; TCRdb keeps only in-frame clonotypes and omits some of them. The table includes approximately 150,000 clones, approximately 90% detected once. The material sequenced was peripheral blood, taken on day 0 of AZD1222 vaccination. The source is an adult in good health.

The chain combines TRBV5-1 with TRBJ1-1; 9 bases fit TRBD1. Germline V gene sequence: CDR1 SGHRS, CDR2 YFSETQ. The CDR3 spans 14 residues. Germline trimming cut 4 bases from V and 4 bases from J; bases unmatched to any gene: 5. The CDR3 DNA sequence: TGCGCCAGCAGCACAGGACAGGGGAGCACTGAAGCTTTCTTT. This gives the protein CASSTGQGSTEAFF.

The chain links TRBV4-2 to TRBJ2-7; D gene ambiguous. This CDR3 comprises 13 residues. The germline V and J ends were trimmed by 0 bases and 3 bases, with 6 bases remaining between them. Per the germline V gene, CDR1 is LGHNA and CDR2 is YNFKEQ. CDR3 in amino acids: CASSQDQFYEQYF. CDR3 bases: TGTGCCAGCAGCCAAGATCAATTCTACGAGCAGTACTTC.

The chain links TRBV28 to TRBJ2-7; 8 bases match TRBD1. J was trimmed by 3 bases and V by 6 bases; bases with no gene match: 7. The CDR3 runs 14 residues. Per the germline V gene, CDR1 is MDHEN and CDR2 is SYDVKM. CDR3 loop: CASRVQGAVYEQYF. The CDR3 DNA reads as TGTGCCAGCAGGGTCCAGGGGGCGGTCTACGAGCAGTACTTC.

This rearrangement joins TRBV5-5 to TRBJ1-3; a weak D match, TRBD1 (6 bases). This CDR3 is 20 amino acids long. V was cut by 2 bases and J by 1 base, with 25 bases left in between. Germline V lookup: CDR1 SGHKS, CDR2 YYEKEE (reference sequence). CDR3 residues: CASSLIGLGTSYGSGNTIYF. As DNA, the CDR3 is TGTGCCAGCAGCTTAATTGGACTAGGGACAAGTTATGGATCTGGAAACACCATATATTTT.

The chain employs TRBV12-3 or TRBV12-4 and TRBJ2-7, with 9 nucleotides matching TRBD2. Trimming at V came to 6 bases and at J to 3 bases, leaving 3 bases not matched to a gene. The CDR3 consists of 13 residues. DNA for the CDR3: TGTGCCAGCAGGACTAGCGGATTCTACGAGCAGTACTTC. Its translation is CASRTSGFYEQYF.

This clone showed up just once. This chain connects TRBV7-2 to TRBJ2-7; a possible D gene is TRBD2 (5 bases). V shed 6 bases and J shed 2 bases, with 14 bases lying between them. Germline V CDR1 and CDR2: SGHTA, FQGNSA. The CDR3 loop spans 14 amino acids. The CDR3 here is CASRAPGGPYEQYF. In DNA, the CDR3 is TGTGCCAGCAGAGCCCCTGGCGGGCCCTACGAGCAGTACTTC.

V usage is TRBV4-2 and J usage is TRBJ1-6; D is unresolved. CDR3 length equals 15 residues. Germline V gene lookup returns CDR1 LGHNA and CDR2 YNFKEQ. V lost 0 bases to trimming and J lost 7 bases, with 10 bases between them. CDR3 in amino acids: CASSQEGNGNSPLHF. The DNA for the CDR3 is TGTGCCAGCAGCCAAGAGGGGAACGGGAATTCACCCCTCCACTTT.

The CDR3: CASSSPGLAGFKTQYF. The DNA for the CDR3 is TGTGCCAGCAGCTCGCCCGGACTAGCGGGATTCAAGACCCAGTACTTC. The rearrangement joins TRBV7-6 to TRBJ2-5; TRBD2 matches 12 bases. Germline V gene data show CDR1 as SGHVS and CDR2 as FNYEAQ. J lost 6 bases, V lost 4 bases, and 9 bases had no gene match. This CDR3 has 16 amino acids. The entire variable domain, with the rest obtained from reference TRBV7-6 and TRBJ2-5, is as follows: GAGVSQSPRYKVTKRGQDVALRCDPISGHVSLYWYRQALGQGPEFLTYFNYEAQQDKSGLPNDRFSAERPEGSISTLTIQRTEQRDSAMYRCASSSPGLAGFKTQYFGPGTRLLVL.

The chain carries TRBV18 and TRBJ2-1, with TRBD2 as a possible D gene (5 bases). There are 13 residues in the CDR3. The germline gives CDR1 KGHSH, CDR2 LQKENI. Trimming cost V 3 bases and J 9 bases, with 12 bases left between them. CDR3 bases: TGTGCCAGCTCACCGGATAGCGTCGGTGAGCAGTTCTTC. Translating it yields CASSPDSVGEQFF.

DNA for the CDR3: TGTGCCAGTACCCCGAGGTTTCCGGGACAGTCTATTTTTAGGGAAAACATTCAGTACTTC. As protein: CASTPRFPGQSIFRENIQYF. The V gene is TRBV19, the J gene TRBJ2-4; 7 bases align to TRBD1. The V segment lost 7 bases and the J segment 5 bases; nucleotides outside the gene matches: 26. This CDR3 is 20 amino acids long. Germline V CDR1 and CDR2: LNHDA, SQIVND (reference sequence).

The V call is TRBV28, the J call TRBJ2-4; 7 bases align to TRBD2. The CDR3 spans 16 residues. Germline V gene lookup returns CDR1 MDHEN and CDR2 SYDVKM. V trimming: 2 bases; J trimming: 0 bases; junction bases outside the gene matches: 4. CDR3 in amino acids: CASSLGLAVAKNIQYF. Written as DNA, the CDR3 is TGTGCCAGCAGTTTAGGGCTAGCGGTAGCCAAAAACATTCAGTACTTC.

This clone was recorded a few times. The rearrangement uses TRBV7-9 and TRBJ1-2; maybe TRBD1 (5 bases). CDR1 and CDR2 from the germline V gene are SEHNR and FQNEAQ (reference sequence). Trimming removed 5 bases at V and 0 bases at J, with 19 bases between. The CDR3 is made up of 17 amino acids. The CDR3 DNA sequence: TGTGCCAGCAGCCGGAGAGCAGGGTGGGGGGCTAACTATGGCTACACCTTC. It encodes CASSRRAGWGANYGYTF.

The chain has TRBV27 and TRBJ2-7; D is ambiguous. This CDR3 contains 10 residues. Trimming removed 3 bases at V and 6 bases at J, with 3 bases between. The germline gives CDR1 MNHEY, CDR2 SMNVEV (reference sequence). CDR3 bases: TGTGCCAGCAGTTTTGGCGAGCAGTACTTC. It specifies CASSFGEQYF.

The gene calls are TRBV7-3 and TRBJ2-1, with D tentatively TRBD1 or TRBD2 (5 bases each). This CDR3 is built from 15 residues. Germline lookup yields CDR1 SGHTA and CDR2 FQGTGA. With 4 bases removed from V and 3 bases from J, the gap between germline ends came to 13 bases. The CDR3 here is CASSYGGGNYNEQFF. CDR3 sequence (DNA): TGTGCCAGCAGCTATGGGGGTGGGAACTACAATGAGCAGTTCTTC.

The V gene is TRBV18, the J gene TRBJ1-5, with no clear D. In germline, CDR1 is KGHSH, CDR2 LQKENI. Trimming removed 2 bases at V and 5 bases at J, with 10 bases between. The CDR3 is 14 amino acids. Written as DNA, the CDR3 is TGTGCCAGCTCACCAAATTTTCGGGATCAGCCCCAGCATTTT. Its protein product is CASSPNFRDQPQHF.

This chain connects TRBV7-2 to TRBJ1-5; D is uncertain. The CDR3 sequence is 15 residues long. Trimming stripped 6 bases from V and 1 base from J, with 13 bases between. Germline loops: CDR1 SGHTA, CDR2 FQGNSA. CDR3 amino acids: CASSSKGLSNQPQHF. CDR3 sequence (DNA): TGTGCCAGCAGTTCGAAGGGTTTGAGCAATCAGCCCCAGCATTTT.

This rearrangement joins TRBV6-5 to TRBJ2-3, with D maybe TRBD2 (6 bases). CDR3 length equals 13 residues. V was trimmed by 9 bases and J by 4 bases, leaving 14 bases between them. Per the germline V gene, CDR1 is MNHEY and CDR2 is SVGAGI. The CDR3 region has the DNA TGTGCCAGTGGACTACCCAGGGCAGATACGCAGTATTTT. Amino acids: CASGLPRADTQYF.

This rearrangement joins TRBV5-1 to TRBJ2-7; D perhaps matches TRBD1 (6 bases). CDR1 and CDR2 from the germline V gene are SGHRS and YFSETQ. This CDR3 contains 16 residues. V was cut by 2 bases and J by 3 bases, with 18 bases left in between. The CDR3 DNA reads TGCGCCAGCAGCTTCCTCAAGTCAGGGACAAACTACGAGCAGTACTTC. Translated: CASSFLKSGTNYEQYF.

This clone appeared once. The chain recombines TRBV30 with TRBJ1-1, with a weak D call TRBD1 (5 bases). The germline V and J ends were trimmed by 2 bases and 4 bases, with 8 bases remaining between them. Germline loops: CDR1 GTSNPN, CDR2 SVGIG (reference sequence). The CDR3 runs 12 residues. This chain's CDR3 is CAWSRGVTEAFF. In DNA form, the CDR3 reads TGTGCCTGGAGTCGGGGGGTCACTGAAGCTTTCTTT. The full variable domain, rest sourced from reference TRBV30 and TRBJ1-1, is SQTIHQWPATLVQPVGSPLSLECTVEGTSNPNLYWYRQAAGRGLQLLFYSVGIGQISSEVPQNLSASRPQDRQFILSSKKLLLSDSGFYLCAWSRGVTEAFFGQGTRLTVV.

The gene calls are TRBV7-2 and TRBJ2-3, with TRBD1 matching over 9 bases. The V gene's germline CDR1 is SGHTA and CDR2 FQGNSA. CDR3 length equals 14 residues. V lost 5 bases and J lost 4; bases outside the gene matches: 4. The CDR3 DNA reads TGTGCCAGCAGCCTGGGACAGGGACCAGATACGCAGTATTTT. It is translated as CASSLGQGPDTQYF.

CDR3 nucleotides: TGTGCCAGCAGCCAGGCGGGACAGGGGGCGAACTATGGCTACACCTTC. Amino acid sequence: CASSQAGQGANYGYTF. The V call is TRBV3-1 (or the pseudogene TRBV3-2), the J call TRBJ1-2; TRBD1 matches 12 bases. The germline gives CDR1 LGHDT, CDR2 YNNKEL (reference sequence). The junction had 4 bases not matched to a gene; V was cut back by 3 bases and J by 2 bases. The CDR3 extends over 16 amino acids.

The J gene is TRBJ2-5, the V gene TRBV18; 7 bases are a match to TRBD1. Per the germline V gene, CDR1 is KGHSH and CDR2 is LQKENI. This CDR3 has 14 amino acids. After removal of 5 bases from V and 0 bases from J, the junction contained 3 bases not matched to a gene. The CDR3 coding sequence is TGTGCCAGCTCAACGACAGGGTACCAAGAGACCCAGTACTTC. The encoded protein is CASSTTGYQETQYF.

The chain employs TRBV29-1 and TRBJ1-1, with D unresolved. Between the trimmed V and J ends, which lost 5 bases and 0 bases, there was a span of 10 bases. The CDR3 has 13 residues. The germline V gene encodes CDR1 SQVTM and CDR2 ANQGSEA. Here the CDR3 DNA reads TGCAGCGTTCGCAAGGCTTTGAACACTGAAGCTTTCTTT. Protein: CSVRKALNTEAFF.

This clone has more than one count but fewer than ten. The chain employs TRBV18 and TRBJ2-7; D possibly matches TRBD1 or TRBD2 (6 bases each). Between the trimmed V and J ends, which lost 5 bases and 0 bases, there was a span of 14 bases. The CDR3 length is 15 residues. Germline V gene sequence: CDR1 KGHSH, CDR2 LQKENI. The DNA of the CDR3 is TGTGCCAGCTCATCTGGAGGGGGAGGCTCCTACGAGCAGTACTTC. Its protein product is CASSSGGGGSYEQYF.

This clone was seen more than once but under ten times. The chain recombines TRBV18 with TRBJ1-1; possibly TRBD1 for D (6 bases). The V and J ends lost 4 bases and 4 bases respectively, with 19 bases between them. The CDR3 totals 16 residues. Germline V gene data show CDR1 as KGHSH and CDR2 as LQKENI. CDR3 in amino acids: CASSLAQGSGGTEAFF. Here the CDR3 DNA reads TGTGCCAGCTCACTCGCACAGGGCTCAGGTGGCACTGAAGCTTTCTTT.

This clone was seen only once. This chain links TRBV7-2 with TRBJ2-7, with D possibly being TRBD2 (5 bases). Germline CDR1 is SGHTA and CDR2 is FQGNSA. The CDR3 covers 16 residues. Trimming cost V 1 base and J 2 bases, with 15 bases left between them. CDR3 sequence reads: CASSLGGSASTYEQYF. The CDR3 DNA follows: TGTGCCAGCAGCTTAGGCGGGTCGGCGTCGACCTACGAGCAGTACTTC.

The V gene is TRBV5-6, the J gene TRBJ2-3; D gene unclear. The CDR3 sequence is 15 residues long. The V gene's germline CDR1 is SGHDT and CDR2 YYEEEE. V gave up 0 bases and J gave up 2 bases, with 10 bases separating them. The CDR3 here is CASSLVYGNTDTQYF. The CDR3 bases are TGTGCCAGCAGCTTGGTATATGGAAACACAGATACGCAGTATTTT. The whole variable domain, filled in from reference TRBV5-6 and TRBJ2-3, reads DAGVTQSPTHLIKTRGQQVTLRCSPKSGHDTVSWYQQALGQGPQFIFQYYEEEERQRGNFPDRFSGHQFPNYSSELNVNALLLGDSALYLCASSLVYGNTDTQYFGPGTRLTVL.

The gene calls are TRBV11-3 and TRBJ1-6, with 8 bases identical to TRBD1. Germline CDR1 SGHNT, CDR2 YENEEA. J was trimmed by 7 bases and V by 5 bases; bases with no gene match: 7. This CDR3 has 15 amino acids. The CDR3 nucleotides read TGTGCCAGCAGCCTGGGGACAGGCGTAAATTCACCCCTCCACTTT. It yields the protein CASSLGTGVNSPLHF.

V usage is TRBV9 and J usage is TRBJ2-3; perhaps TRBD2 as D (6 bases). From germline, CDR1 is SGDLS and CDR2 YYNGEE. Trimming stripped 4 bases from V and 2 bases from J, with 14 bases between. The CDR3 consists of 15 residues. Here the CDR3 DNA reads TGTGCCAGCAGCAAAACTAGCCAAGCCACAGATACGCAGTATTTT. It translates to CASSKTSQATDTQYF.

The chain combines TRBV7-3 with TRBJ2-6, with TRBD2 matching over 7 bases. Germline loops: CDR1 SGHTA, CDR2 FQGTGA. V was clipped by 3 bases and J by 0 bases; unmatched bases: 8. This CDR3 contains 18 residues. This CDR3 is CASSFSVAGLSGANVLTF. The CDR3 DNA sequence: TGTGCCAGCAGCTTCTCAGTAGCGGGCCTCTCTGGGGCCAACGTCCTGACTTTC.